This T cell receptor beta chain was captured by sequencing in a study of cytomegalovirus exposure and HLA in healthy donors. Both 60 Vbeta primers and 13 Jbeta primers went into the PCR. Authors' data handling: Per a later analysis, the number of unique TCR beta chains was some 82 million, of which roughly 11 million were shared. The repertoire was sequenced with immunoSEQ multiplex PCR; TCRdb's copy has only in-frame clones and lacks some. The DNA gave D and trimming, while V, J and clone size come from that table. This table holds approximately 100,000 clones, roughly 72% found once. For this clone: Its antigen is currently unknown. A read error may produce the germline difference seen at one junction end.

The CDR3 loop spans 13 amino acids. In germline, CDR1 is MNHNS, CDR2 SASEGT. Points from the study as a whole: Some segments of the V type, notably TRBV6-2 and TRBV6-3, were excluded as indistinguishable.

The V and J genes are TRBV6-1 and TRBJ2-5; a possible D gene is TRBD2 (6 bases). This TCR came from a woman between 18 and 29 years old in good health and CMV-seropositive. The sequenced sample consisted of PBMCs. CDR3 sequence: CASSDWGGGAQYF. In DNA, the CDR3 is TGTGCCAGTAGTGACTGGGGAGGTGGGGCCCAGTACTTC.